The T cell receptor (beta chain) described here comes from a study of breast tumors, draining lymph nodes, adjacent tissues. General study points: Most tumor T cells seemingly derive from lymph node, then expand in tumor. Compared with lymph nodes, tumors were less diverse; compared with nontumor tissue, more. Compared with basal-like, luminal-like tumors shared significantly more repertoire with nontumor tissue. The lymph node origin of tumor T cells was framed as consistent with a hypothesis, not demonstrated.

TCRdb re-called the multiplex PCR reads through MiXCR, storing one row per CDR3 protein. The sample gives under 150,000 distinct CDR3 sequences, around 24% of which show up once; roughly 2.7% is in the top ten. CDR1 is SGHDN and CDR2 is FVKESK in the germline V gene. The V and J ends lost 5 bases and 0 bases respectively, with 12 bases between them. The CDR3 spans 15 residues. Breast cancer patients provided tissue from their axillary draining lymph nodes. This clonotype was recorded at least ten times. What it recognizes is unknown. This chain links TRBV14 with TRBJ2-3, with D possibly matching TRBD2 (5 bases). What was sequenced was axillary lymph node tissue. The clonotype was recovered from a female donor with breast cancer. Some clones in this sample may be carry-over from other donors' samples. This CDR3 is CASSSRTASTDTQYF. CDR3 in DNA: TGTGCCAGCAGCTCCCGGACTGCTAGCACAGATACGCAGTATTTT.